The 29 T cell receptor beta chains below come from one sample, sequenced in a study of blood T cells in healthy people across ages (dated by TCRdb to the mid-2010s). Library creation used 5' RACE. The data were produced on an Illumina HiSeq 2500. A second 7 to 11 cycle PCR used a sample-barcoded 5' primer and a J-beta primer mix. TCRdb trimmed the raw reads at Q25, called clones with MiXCR and kept productive beta chains. Duplicate CDR3 protein sequences are folded into a single record with the most common DNA and genes. Counted in this sample were about a million distinct CDR3 sequences; under 40% of them appeared once. Jointly, the top ten make up around 12% of the sample. Sequenced input: blood. These receptors were obtained from a man younger than 35 in good health.

The V gene is TRBV9, the J gene TRBJ1-4; possibly TRBD1 for D (5 bases). The germline CDR1 and CDR2 sequences are SGDLS and YYNGEE. The germline V and J ends were trimmed by 0 bases and 3 bases, with 9 bases remaining between them. The CDR3 is 15 amino acids. CDR3 nucleotides: TGTGCCAGCAGCGTAGATGGGGGATCTAATGAAAAACTGTTTTTT. This encodes CASSVDGGSNEKLFF.

The chain joins TRBV27 to TRBJ2-5; D tentatively fits TRBD1 or TRBD2 (5 bases each). The CDR3 totals 14 residues. Germline-derived CDR1 and CDR2 are MNHEY and SMNVEV (reference sequence). Trimming pared 6 bases from V and 1 base from J, leaving 12 bases between. This CDR3 is CASRTGTVQETQYF. CDR3 coding DNA: TGTGCCAGCAGGACCGGGACGGTCCAAGAGACCCAGTACTTC.

In its sample, this clonotype was seen a few times. J is TRBJ2-3 and V is TRBV29-1; perhaps TRBD2 as D (7 bases). Germline CDR1 SQVTM, CDR2 ANQGSEA. This CDR3 spans 13 amino acids. V dropped 5 bases and J dropped 2 bases, with 11 bases sitting between them. This chain's CDR3 is CSVQGRATDTQYF. DNA of the CDR3: TGCAGCGTTCAGGGGAGGGCCACAGATACGCAGTATTTT.

The CDR3 region is CASSSGTDYEQYF. The CDR3 nucleotides are TGTGCCAGCAGTTCCGGGACAGACTACGAGCAGTACTTC. The chain combines TRBV6-5 with TRBJ2-7; TRBD1 aligns across 7 bases. Per germline, CDR1 MNHEY and CDR2 SVGAGI. Unmatched junction bases numbered 3, after V lost 4 bases and J lost 3 bases. The CDR3 consists of 13 residues.

This chain links TRBV7-3 with TRBJ2-1; D may be TRBD2 (5 bases). V shed 4 bases and J shed 8 bases, with 15 bases lying between them. This CDR3 comprises 14 residues. Germline-derived CDR1 and CDR2 are SGHTA and FQGTGA. The CDR3 nucleotides read TGTGCCAGCAGCTCACTAGTGGAGAAGGATGAGCAGTTCTTC. Amino acid sequence: CASSSLVEKDEQFF.

The rearrangement uses TRBV9 and TRBJ2-1, with D unresolved. Germline V CDR1 and CDR2: SGDLS, YYNGEE. The CDR3 is 14 residues long. Trimming removed 0 bases at V and 7 bases at J, with 11 bases between. CDR3 sequence: CASSVGQGKNEQFF. In nucleotides, the CDR3 is TGTGCCAGCAGCGTAGGTCAAGGCAAAAATGAGCAGTTCTTC.

V and J are TRBV6-2 or TRBV6-3 and TRBJ1-1; D remains ambiguous. The V gene's germline CDR1 is MNHEY and CDR2 SVGEGT. V lost 0 bases and J 5 bases, leaving 7 bases between the germline ends. This CDR3 region has 13 residues. The CDR3 bases are TGTGCCAGCAGTTACTCGACGGCAACTGAAGCTTTCTTT. Amino acid sequence: CASSYSTATEAFF.

There are a few counts of this clonotype. The V call is TRBV9, the J call TRBJ2-3; TRBD1 is a possible D gene (6 bases). With 3 bases removed from V and 2 bases from J, the gap between germline ends came to 10 bases. Germline V CDR1 and CDR2: SGDLS, YYNGEE. The CDR3 is 14 residues long. The chain's CDR3 is CASSAMGATDTQYF. CDR3 DNA: TGTGCCAGCAGCGCCATGGGGGCCACAGATACGCAGTATTTT.

This clonotype was seen a handful of times. This chain joins TRBV7-2 and TRBJ2-3; TRBD1 agrees at 8 bases. CDR3 size: 19 residues. CDR1 is SGHTA and CDR2 is FQGNSA in the germline V gene. Trimming cost V 2 bases and J 0 bases; bases outside gene matches: 13. The CDR3 protein is CASSLTGGGRGPSTDTQYF. The CDR3 region has the DNA TGTGCCAGCAGCTTAACAGGGGGAGGAAGGGGGCCTAGCACAGATACGCAGTATTTT.

This clonotype was observed a few times. V usage is TRBV25-1 and J usage is TRBJ1-1; D remains unclear. The V and J ends lost 3 bases and 3 bases respectively, with 11 bases between them. This CDR3 has 14 residues. The germline V gene has CDR1 MGHDK and CDR2 SYGVNS. As DNA, the CDR3 is TGTGCCAGCAGTGACGGCGGTGGGTACACTGAAGCTTTCTTT. Its protein product is CASSDGGGYTEAFF. Full variable domain (outside the CDR3, taken from reference TRBV25-1 and TRBJ1-1): EADIYQTPRYLVIGTGKKITLECSQTMGHDKMYWYQQDPGMELHLIHYSYGVNSTEKGDLSSESTVSRIRTEHFPLTLESARPSHTSQYLCASSDGGGYTEAFFGQGTRLTVV.

V gene TRBV6-5 combines with J gene TRBJ1-2, with D possibly matching TRBD1 (6 bases). Per germline, CDR1 MNHEY and CDR2 SVGAGI. CDR3 length: 17 residues. Trimming shortened V by 4 bases and J by 4 bases, and 22 bases separated the two germline ends. The CDR3 DNA follows: TGTGCCAGCAGTTCCCTAAACCGGGACATACTCTTCTATGGCTACACCTTC. This sequence encodes CASSSLNRDILFYGYTF.

This clonotype was recorded a few times. The chain uses TRBV20-1 and TRBJ1-2; 12 bases align to TRBD1. Trimming removed 7 bases from V and 2 bases from J; junction bases left unmatched: 5. Germline assignment: CDR1 DFQATT and CDR2 SNEGSKA (reference sequence). The length of the CDR3 is 14 residues. CDR3 DNA sequence: TGCAGTGTTAAGGGGACAGGGGGCAACTATGGCTACACCTTC. Translation gives CSVKGTGGNYGYTF.

The rearrangement uses TRBV6-5 and TRBJ1-1; D ambiguous. V was shortened by 0 bases and J by 1 base, with 9 bases between the two germline ends. The CDR3 totals 15 residues. CDR1 and CDR2 from the germline V gene are MNHEY and SVGAGI. The CDR3 region has the DNA TGTGCCAGCAGTTACTCAAGGGCGGGGAACACTGAAGCTTTCTTT. Translation: CASSYSRAGNTEAFF.

This clonotype was recorded a few times. This chain links TRBV27 with TRBJ1-6; D call uncertain. The CDR3 loop spans 16 amino acids. Germline values: CDR1 MNHEY, CDR2 SMNVEV (reference sequence). The ends were cut back, 5 bases at V and 6 bases at J, with 17 bases in the middle. The CDR3 loop is CASSPTLPGFNSPLHF. DNA of the CDR3: TGTGCCAGCAGTCCCACTCTACCGGGTTTTAATTCACCCCTCCACTTT.

The chain couples TRBV27 to TRBJ2-1, with 13 nucleotides matching TRBD2. The J call is in doubt because the DNA end fits TRBJ2-7 better. Germline CDR1 reads MNHEY; CDR2 reads SMNVEV (reference sequence). CDR3 length equals 20 residues. This chain's CDR3 is CASSLSRGLAGDRSYNEQYF. The CDR3 coding sequence is TGTGCCAGCAGTCTTAGCCGCGGACTAGCGGGGGACCGCTCCTACAATGAGCAGTACTTC.

As regards this clonotype: A read error may account for a junction end that differs from germline. This chain links TRBV28 with TRBJ2-7, with D possibly matching TRBD1 (6 bases). This CDR3 contains 16 residues. Germline V gene sequence: CDR1 MDHEN, CDR2 SYDVKM. The CDR3 DNA sequence: TGTACCAGCAGTAGGGGGACATCAAGAAGCCCCTACGAGCAGTACTTC. It encodes CTSSRGTSRSPYEQYF.

V usage is TRBV3-1 and J usage is TRBJ1-4; D is uncertain. The germline gives CDR1 LGHDT, CDR2 YNNKEL (reference sequence). V was clipped by 5 bases and J by 8 bases, with 12 bases between them. The CDR3 extends over 13 amino acids. The CDR3 bases are TGTGCCAGCAGCTCAAAGGGTCACGAAAAACTGTTTTTT. Encoded protein: CASSSKGHEKLFF.

The genes are TRBV3-1 and TRBJ2-1; 7 bases agree with TRBD2. From germline, CDR1 is LGHDT and CDR2 YNNKEL (reference sequence). The CDR3 totals 14 residues. The J segment lost 7 bases and the V segment lost 6 bases, leaving 9 bases of the junction unmatched. CDR3 coding DNA: TGTGCCAGCAGTGCGGCTAGCGGAGGGAATGAGCAGTTCTTC. It codes for CASSAASGGNEQFF.

This clonotype turned up a few times. This chain uses TRBV4-1 with TRBJ2-6; D gene unclear. The CDR3 spans 17 residues. Per the germline V gene, CDR1 is MGHRA and CDR2 is YSYEKL. Trimming removed 0 bases at V and 0 bases at J, with 9 bases between. The CDR3 bases are TGCGCCAGCAGCCAAGATGTTATCGCCTCTGGGGCCAACGTCCTGACTTTC. Protein product: CASSQDVIASGANVLTF.

The chain recombines TRBV12-5 with TRBJ2-7; no clear D. The germline V gene encodes CDR1 LGHNT and CDR2 FRNRAP. Trimming removed 1 base from V and 1 base from J, with 11 bases in between. This CDR3 comprises 15 residues. CDR3 sequence: CASGLEPYRSYEQYF. The CDR3 DNA sequence: TGTGCTAGTGGTTTGGAACCCTACCGTTCCTACGAGCAGTACTTC.

The chain joins TRBV6-5 to TRBJ1-1, with D possibly matching TRBD1 (6 bases). V shed 5 bases and J shed 4 bases, with 14 bases lying between them. The CDR3 runs to 14 residues. Germline CDR1 MNHEY, CDR2 SVGAGI. The CDR3 DNA reads as TGTGCCAGCAGTCCCCCAGGGGAATTCACTGAAGCTTTCTTT. It encodes CASSPPGEFTEAFF.

The CDR3 loop reads CASSYDDGGGNTIYF. CDR3 nucleotide sequence: TGTGCCAGCAGTTACGATGACGGAGGGGGAAACACCATATATTTT. The chain has TRBV6-5 and TRBJ1-3, with D unresolved. V was cut by 2 bases and J by 4 bases, with 12 bases left in between. Germline V gives CDR1 MNHEY, CDR2 SVGAGI. This CDR3 is 15 amino acids long.

The CDR3 loop is CASSQRLDVAYNEQYF. In DNA form, the CDR3 reads TGCGCCAGCAGCCAAAGGCTGGATGTTGCGTACAATGAGCAGTACTTC. The chain combines TRBV4-3 with TRBJ2-7; the D is unclear. Germline V gene lookup returns CDR1 LGHNA and CDR2 YSLEER. CDR3 size: 16 residues. V was cut by 2 bases and J by 7 bases, with 21 bases left in between.

The chain couples TRBV4-3 to TRBJ1-5, with D possibly TRBD1 on 6 matching bases. Germline V gene data show CDR1 as LGHNA and CDR2 as YSLEER. The CDR3 sequence is 15 residues long. V lost 0 bases and J lost 9, with 15 bases in between. The CDR3 region is CASSQDWRGRGPQHF. The CDR3 DNA reads as TGCGCCAGCAGCCAAGATTGGAGGGGGAGAGGGCCCCAGCATTTT.

The rearrangement links TRBV20-1 to TRBJ2-7, with D perhaps matching TRBD2 (6 bases). V lost 1 base and J 7 bases, leaving 14 bases between the germline ends. The CDR3 covers 13 residues. Germline V gene sequence: CDR1 DFQATT, CDR2 SNEGSKA (reference sequence). This CDR3 is CSARGDFYNEQYF. The DNA of the CDR3 is TGCAGTGCTAGAGGGGACTTTTACAATGAGCAGTACTTC.

This clonotype appeared a single time. The chain joins TRBV2 to TRBJ2-4, with 11 bases that match TRBD1. This CDR3 region has 14 residues. Germline CDR1 is SNHLY and CDR2 is FYNNEI. V shed 6 bases and J 3 bases; nucleotides not matched to a gene: 1. The CDR3 coding sequence is TGTGCCAGCAGGGGGACAGGGGGCAAAAACATTCAGTACTTC. Its protein product is CASRGTGGKNIQYF.

This sequence joins TRBV4-3 and TRBJ1-2; D not certain. The CDR3 runs 16 residues. Germline-derived CDR1 and CDR2 are LGHNA and YSLEER. V lost 3 bases to trimming and J lost 0 bases, with 14 bases between them. The CDR3 spells CASSQGSLKANYGYTF. The CDR3 nucleotides are TGCGCCAGCAGCCAGGGCAGTCTGAAAGCTAACTATGGCTACACCTTC.

Worth noting for this clonotype: Mismatch with germline at one junction end may stem from a read error. V gene TRBV29-1 combines with J gene TRBJ2-7; possible D gene TRBD1, 6 bases. The CDR3 totals 11 residues. Germline V gene lookup returns CDR1 SQVTM and CDR2 ANQGSEA. CDR3 loop: CSGQPTYKQYF. CDR3 DNA sequence: TGCTCAGGACAGCCGACCTACAAGCAGTACTTC.

This chain connects TRBV4-3 to TRBJ2-2; D call uncertain. The germline gives CDR1 LGHNA, CDR2 YSLEER. This CDR3 has 15 amino acids. V was clipped by 0 bases and J by 1 base, with 6 bases between them. CDR3 sequence (DNA): TGCGCCAGCAGCCAAGAGACGAGGAACACCGGGGAGCTGTTTTTT. Its protein product is CASSQETRNTGELFF.